This entry features one TCR beta chain sequence. Study processing details: Estimation of nucleated cell counts relied on the amplification of reference gene primers. Measured with immunoSEQ multiplex PCR; TCRdb has only the in-frame clones, and not every one. The V and J calls and the clone size are those of that table, but D and trimming were determined from the DNA. The sample holds 110,000 or so clones, roughly 80% seen once. The data are from a study of blood T cell repertoires in COVID-19. Study details: The study drew acute and convalescent COVID-19 samples from the United States, Italy and Spain.

Trimming removed 2 bases from V and 1 base from J; junction bases left unmatched: 7. The CDR3 has 17 amino acids. Germline V gives CDR1 SGHTA, CDR2 FQGTGA. What was sequenced was peripheral blood. This chain uses TRBV7-3 with TRBJ2-2; TRBD2 matches 7 bases. The sequence was collected from a man between 50 and 59 years old with acute or convalescent COVID-19. DNA for the CDR3: TGTGCCAGCAGCTTATCGGGGGGACGGCTGAACACCGGGGAGCTGTTTTTT. This codes for CASSLSGGRLNTGELFF.